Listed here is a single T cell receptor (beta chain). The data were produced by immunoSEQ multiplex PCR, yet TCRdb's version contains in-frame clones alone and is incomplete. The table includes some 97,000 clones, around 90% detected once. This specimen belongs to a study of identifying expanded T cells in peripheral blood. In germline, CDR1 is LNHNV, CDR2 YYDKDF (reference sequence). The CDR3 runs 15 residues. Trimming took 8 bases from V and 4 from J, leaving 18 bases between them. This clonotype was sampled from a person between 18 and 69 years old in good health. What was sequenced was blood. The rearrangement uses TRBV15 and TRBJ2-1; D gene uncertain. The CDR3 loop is CATGDHGRSYNEQFF. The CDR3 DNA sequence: TGTGCCACCGGCGACCACGGCAGATCATACAATGAGCAGTTCTTC.